This TCR beta chain is from a study of identical twins. This CDR3 is 14 amino acids long. Trimming at V came to 2 bases and at J to 4 bases, leaving 3 bases not matched to a gene. Germline assignment: CDR1 MNHEY and CDR2 SVGAGI. TCRdb redid the calling of the 5' RACE reads with MiXCR, one entry per CDR3 protein. The table includes approximately 630,000 distinct CDR3 sequences, 7.1% detected once. The same sample was also studied in work on yellow fever vaccine responses in identical twins.

Input material: PBMCs. This chain joins TRBV6-5 and TRBJ2-7; TRBD1 aligns across 9 bases. The clonotype comes from a woman between 18 and 30 years old in good health. The CDR3 DNA follows: TGTGCCAGCAGTTACCGGGACAGGGTTTACGAGCAGTACTTC. This encodes CASSYRDRVYEQYF.